This section outlines one T cell receptor (beta chain) sequence together with its context. Antigen specificity is unknown. Using immunoSEQ multiplex PCR, the repertoire was profiled, and TCRdb retains in-frame clones only, with some absent. The profile shows tens of thousands of clones, roughly nine tenths of them singletons. The data are from a study of OX40 agonist ivuxolimab in advanced cancers. Study context: Patients were infused with ivuxolimab every 2 weeks at 0.01 to 10 mg/kg. Dose-escalation patients' cancers were hepatocellular carcinoma, melanoma, renal cell or head and neck cancer.

Looked up from germline, CDR1 is SNHLY and CDR2 is FYNNEI. The CDR3 has 16 residues. The germline V and J ends were trimmed by 5 bases and 0 bases, with 16 bases remaining between them. Study-level points and caveats: Clones of CD4+ and CD8+ blood T cells grew by week 6 at doses of 0.1 to 3.0 mg/kg. Expanded peripheral T-cell antigen specificity went undetermined.

The gene calls are TRBV2 and TRBJ1-1; D might be TRBD1 (5 bases). This TCR came from an adult with an advanced solid tumor such as melanoma, head and neck, liver or kidney cancer. The sample here was CD4+ or CD8+ T cells sorted from blood, taken in a trial of the OX40 agonist ivuxolimab. CDR3 region: CASSRAGSNMNTEAFF. The CDR3 DNA reads TGTGCCAGCAGTAGGGCAGGGTCAAACATGAACACTGAAGCTTTCTTT.